Listed here are 11 T cell receptor beta chains from one sample, sequenced in a study of blood T cells in healthy people across ages. Alongside a J-beta primer mix, a sample-barcoded 5' primer served in a second PCR lasting roughly 6 to 12 cycles. TCRdb re-analysed the 5' RACE reads in MiXCR, keeping a single row per CDR3 protein. The profile covers about 1.4 million distinct CDR3 sequences, with approximately 63% appearing a single time and under 8.5% taken by the ten largest. Sequencing was done on a sample of blood. Source of these receptors: a man aged 18 to 29 in good health.

The rearrangement joins TRBV21-1 to TRBJ1-2; TRBD1, as called in the table, went unchecked against the DNA. TRBV21-1 constitutes a pseudogene. The CDR3 totals 14 residues. CDR3 region: CASSKGGKINGYTF. In DNA, the CDR3 is TGTGCCAGCAGCAAGGGGGGGAAGATTAATGGCTACACCTTC.

Only a few counts were recorded for this clonotype. The chain uses TRBV27 and TRBJ2-5; 7 nucleotides align to TRBD1. V was clipped by 0 bases and J by 0 bases; unmatched bases: 1. The length of the CDR3 is 15 residues. CDR1 is MNHEY and CDR2 is SMNVEV in the germline V gene (reference sequence). In DNA, the CDR3 is TGTGCCAGCAGTTTATCACAGGGGTACCAAGAGACCCAGTACTTC. Protein product: CASSLSQGYQETQYF.

This clonotype was counted a single time. CDR3 sequence (DNA): TGTGCCAGCAGTCCGCCGGAGCGGGGGGACCTAGAGACCCAGTACTTC. It specifies CASSPPERGDLETQYF. The chain uses TRBV25-1 and TRBJ2-5; the match to TRBD2 covers 9 bases. V lost 5 bases, J lost 4 bases, and 11 bases stayed unmatched. The CDR3 extends over 16 amino acids. The germline V gene encodes CDR1 MGHDK and CDR2 SYGVNS.

V and J are TRBV4-3 and TRBJ2-3, with 10 positions matching TRBD1. The length of the CDR3 is 16 residues. The ends lost 5 bases at V and 7 bases at J; junction bases unmatched: 12. Germline CDR1 is LGHNA and CDR2 is YSLEER. CDR3: CASSSYSGTGVNTQYF. In DNA form, the CDR3 reads TGCGCCAGCAGCTCTTACTCCGGGACAGGGGTAAATACGCAGTATTTT.

The CDR3 loop reads CATSRVVASLVYEQFF. DNA of the CDR3: TGTGCCACCAGCAGAGTAGTAGCCTCTCTTGTCTATGAGCAGTTCTTC. J is TRBJ2-1 and V is TRBV15; D is unresolved. V lost 1 base, J lost 8 bases, and 18 bases lay in between. The CDR3 totals 16 residues. CDR1 and CDR2 from the germline V gene are LNHNV and YYDKDF (reference sequence).

The chain carries TRBV15 and TRBJ2-1; D may be TRBD1 or TRBD2 (5 bases each). V was clipped by 3 bases and J by 5 bases, with 17 bases between them. The germline gives CDR1 LNHNV, CDR2 YYDKDF (reference sequence). This CDR3 has 16 amino acids. CDR3 sequence reads: CATSSPTGTDHNEQFF. The CDR3 bases are TGTGCCACCAGCAGCCCCACCGGGACGGATCACAATGAGCAGTTCTTC.

CDR3 residues: CASSLSGTKAGTQYF. The CDR3 nucleotides are TGTGCCAGCAGCTTAAGTGGGACAAAGGCGGGGACCCAGTACTTC. The rearrangement links TRBV7-2 to TRBJ2-7, with TRBD1 as a possible D gene (6 bases). Matching the DNA end better, TRBJ2-5 makes the J call doubtful. This CDR3 spans 15 amino acids. CDR1 SGHTA and CDR2 FQGNSA come from the germline V gene.

This clonotype was counted a few times. V and J are TRBV29-1 and TRBJ2-3; D may correspond to TRBD1 or TRBD2 (5 bases each). The CDR3 covers 14 residues. V dropped 8 bases and J dropped 3 bases, with 18 bases sitting between them. The germline V gene encodes CDR1 SQVTM and CDR2 ANQGSEA. As DNA, the CDR3 is TGCAGCCTGGGGACCCGTGATAGTACAGATACGCAGTATTTT. Protein sequence: CSLGTRDSTDTQYF.

The genes are TRBV20-1 and TRBJ2-7; the match to TRBD1 covers 10 bases. The germline CDR1 and CDR2 sequences are DFQATT and SNEGSKA (reference sequence). This CDR3 has 12 amino acids. V shed 5 bases, J shed 5 bases, and the junction held 3 bases outside the gene matches. The CDR3 sequence: CSASGTGDEQYF. CDR3 DNA: TGCAGTGCTTCCGGGACAGGGGACGAGCAGTACTTC.

CDR3 in amino acids: CATSRDLGTSYEQYF. The CDR3 nucleotides are TGTGCCACCAGCAGAGATCTGGGAACCTCCTACGAGCAGTACTTC. The rearrangement joins TRBV15 to TRBJ2-7; D not certain. The CDR3 runs to 15 residues. Per the germline V gene, CDR1 is LNHNV and CDR2 is YYDKDF (reference sequence). The ends were cut back, 0 bases at V and 0 bases at J, with 9 bases in the middle.

In this sample, this clonotype turned up once. The chain couples TRBV12-3 or TRBV12-4 to TRBJ2-1, with TRBD2 identical over 7 bases. After removal of 3 bases from V and 3 bases from J, the junction contained 8 bases not matched to a gene. The CDR3 runs to 16 residues. The CDR3 loop reads CASSFGQPGGYNEQFF. CDR3 DNA: TGTGCCAGCAGTTTCGGGCAGCCGGGGGGCTACAATGAGCAGTTCTTC.